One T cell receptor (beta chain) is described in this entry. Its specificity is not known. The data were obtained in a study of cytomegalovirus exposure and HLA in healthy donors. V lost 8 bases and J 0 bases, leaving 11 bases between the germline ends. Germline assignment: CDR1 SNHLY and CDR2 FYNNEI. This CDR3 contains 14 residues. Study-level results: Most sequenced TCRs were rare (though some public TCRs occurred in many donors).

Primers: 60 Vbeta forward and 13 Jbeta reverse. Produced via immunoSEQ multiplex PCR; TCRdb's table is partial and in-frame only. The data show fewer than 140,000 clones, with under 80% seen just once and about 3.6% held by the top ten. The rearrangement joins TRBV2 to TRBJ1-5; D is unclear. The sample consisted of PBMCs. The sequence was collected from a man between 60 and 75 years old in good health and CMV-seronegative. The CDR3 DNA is TGTGCCAGCCGACACCAATATAGCAATCAGCCCCAGCATTTT. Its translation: CASRHQYSNQPQHF.